A single sample is the source of the 8 T cell receptor beta chains below, sequenced in a study of T cell responses to AZD1222 COVID-19 vaccine. The data were produced by immunoSEQ multiplex PCR, yet TCRdb's version contains in-frame clones alone and is incomplete. The data hold around 270,000 clones, with roughly 93% observed a single time. Sequencing was performed on peripheral blood, taken 28 days after the second AZD1222 dose. These receptors all come from an adult who received the AZD1222 COVID-19 vaccine.

V is TRBV4-3 and J is TRBJ1-1; D is perhaps TRBD1 (6 bases). The CDR3 runs to 14 residues. V was cut by 6 bases and J by 4 bases, with 15 bases left in between. CDR1 LGHNA and CDR2 YSLEER come from the germline V gene. In DNA, the CDR3 is TGCGCCAGCAGGCACAGGGAGCTGGGCACTGAAGCTTTCTTT. Translated, it gives CASRHRELGTEAFF.

The rearrangement links TRBV10-3 to TRBJ2-7; D is unresolved. Germline V lookup: CDR1 ENHRY, CDR2 SYGVKD. V was pared by 6 bases and J by 4 bases, with 16 bases between. This CDR3 has 14 residues. CDR3 DNA: TGTGCCATCAGCCCGGGCCTCCCACGATACGAGCAGTACTTC. The encoded protein is CAISPGLPRYEQYF.

The chain uses TRBV5-3 and TRBJ1-1; possibly TRBD1 for D (6 bases). TRBV5-3 is labeled an ORF, and its function is uncertain. V was pared by 0 bases and J by 4 bases, with 10 bases between. The CDR3 is made up of 14 amino acids. The CDR3 DNA is TGTGCCAGAAGCTTGGTTGACAGGTTCACTGAAGCTTTCTTT. The encoded protein is CARSLVDRFTEAFF.

V and J are TRBV25-1 and TRBJ1-2; the match to TRBD1 covers 10 bases. The ends lost 6 bases at V and 5 bases at J; junction bases unmatched: 6. The CDR3 runs 14 residues. Germline-derived CDR1 and CDR2 are MGHDK and SYGVNS. The CDR3 DNA reads as TGTGCCAGCAGAGCCGGGACAGGGGATTATGGCTACACCTTC. Translating it yields CASRAGTGDYGYTF.

This clone was seen just once. The genes are TRBV25-1 and TRBJ1-6; TRBD1 matches 9 bases. The CDR3 totals 15 residues. Losses at the gene ends were 6 bases for V and 6 bases for J; bases not matched to a gene: 6. Germline V lookup: CDR1 MGHDK, CDR2 SYGVNS. The CDR3 coding sequence is TGTGCCAGCAGCCGCACAGGGGGCTTTAATTCACCCCTCCACTTT. Translation: CASSRTGGFNSPLHF.

This clone came up a few times. J is TRBJ1-1 and V is TRBV6-1; 7 bases are a match to TRBD1. With 2 bases clipped from V and 8 bases from J, the junction kept 5 bases outside the gene matches. The germline CDR1 and CDR2 sequences are MNHNS and SASEGT. This CDR3 contains 13 residues. The CDR3 DNA follows: TGTGCCAGCAGTGAAAGGCCGGACAGGGAAGCTTTCTTT. Translated: CASSERPDREAFF.

The CDR3 DNA follows: TGTGCCAGCAGCCATGTGGGCGAGCAGTACTTC. Translation gives CASSHVGEQYF. The gene calls are TRBV6-2 or TRBV6-3 and TRBJ2-7, with unresolved D. The CDR3 length is 11 residues. CDR1 and CDR2 from the germline V gene are MNHEY and SVGEGT. V lost 6 bases to trimming and J lost 6 bases, with 9 bases between them.

The chain recombines TRBV5-4 with TRBJ2-2, with D perhaps TRBD2 (5 bases). The CDR3 length is 17 residues. V was clipped by 0 bases and J by 7 bases, with 19 bases between them. Germline V lookup: CDR1 SGHNT, CDR2 YYREEE (reference sequence). Written as DNA, the CDR3 is TGTGCCAGCAGCTTGGGGGCCTGGGTGAGCGGTGGCGGGGAGCTGTTTTTT. Translating it yields CASSLGAWVSGGGELFF.